These 15 T cell receptor beta chains were all obtained from the same sample, sequenced in a study of blood T cell repertoires in COVID-19 (dated by TCRdb to 2018 to 2021). The receptor library was made with the immunoSEQ multiplex PCR assay. Here the immuneACCESS table is served through TCRdb, limited to in-frame sequences with V and J called. Missing clones are a known gap in these copies; in checked studies unresolved V genes cover under half, and the rest lacks a known reason. This sample holds 40,000 to 55,000 clones; 80% to 90% were observed only once. The ten most abundant clones make up around 2.1% of the sample. Sequenced sample: peripheral blood. These receptors were taken from a human donor in a cohort sampled during active COVID-19.

The CDR3 reads CASSPQGQENSPLHF. The CDR3 DNA is TGTGCCAGCTCACCGCAGGGACAGGAAAATTCACCCCTCCACTTT. V is TRBV18 and J is TRBJ1-6; the match to TRBD1 covers 8 bases. Trimming took 3 bases from V and 7 from J; bases not matched to a gene: 5. The CDR3 spans 15 residues. CDR1 is KGHSH and CDR2 is LQKENI in the germline V gene.

The chain employs TRBV2 and TRBJ2-2; 12 bases line up with TRBD2. V dropped 5 bases and J dropped 4; count of bases not matched to a gene: 11. This CDR3 has 18 amino acids. Per the germline V gene, CDR1 is SNHLY and CDR2 is FYNNEI. The chain's CDR3 is CASSSTSGSRRITGELFF. CDR3 nucleotide sequence: TGTGCCAGCAGTTCGACTAGCGGGAGCCGGCGGATCACCGGGGAGCTGTTTTTT. Looking up the rest from reference TRBV2 and TRBJ2-2 gives the full variable domain: EPEVTQTPSHQVTQMGQEVILRCVPISNHLYFYWYRQILGQKVEFLVSFYNNEISEKSEIFDDQFSVERPDGSNFTLKIRSTKLEDSAMYFCASSSTSGSRRITGELFFGEGSRLTVL.

The chain is built from TRBV15 and TRBJ2-1; weak D call: TRBD1 (5 bases). Trimming removed 0 bases from V and 3 bases from J, with 12 bases in between. From germline, CDR1 is LNHNV and CDR2 YYDKDF (reference sequence). The CDR3 loop spans 16 amino acids. CDR3 in amino acids: CATSRDRGRYYNEQFF. CDR3 coding DNA: TGTGCCACCAGCAGAGATAGGGGCAGATACTACAATGAGCAGTTCTTC.

This clone appeared once. This chain links TRBV6-6 with TRBJ2-2; D may be TRBD1 (5 bases). CDR1 MNHNY and CDR2 SVGAGI come from the germline V gene (reference sequence). This CDR3 is 15 amino acids long. V dropped 0 bases and J dropped 1 base, with 6 bases sitting between them. CDR3 nucleotides: TGTGCCAGCAGTTACTCGACAGAGAACACCGGGGAGCTGTTTTTT. Protein sequence: CASSYSTENTGELFF.

This chain uses TRBV10-1 with TRBJ2-7, with 10 bases fitting TRBD2. The CDR3 runs to 16 residues. Looked up from germline, CDR1 is WNHNN and CDR2 is SYGVQD (reference sequence). V shed 8 bases, J shed 2 bases, and the junction held 12 bases outside the gene matches. CDR3 DNA sequence: TGCGCCAGCCCCCCCCTCTCTAGCGGGAGAACCTACGAGCAGTACTTC. Protein product: CASPPLSSGRTYEQYF.

The V and J genes are TRBV24-1 and TRBJ2-1, with 12 bases aligning to TRBD2. From germline, CDR1 is KGHDR and CDR2 SFDVKD. The CDR3 is made up of 17 amino acids. V lost 4 bases, J lost 7 bases, and 10 bases stayed unmatched. The CDR3 loop is CATSEASGGAVVNEQFF. The CDR3 DNA follows: TGTGCCACCAGTGAGGCTAGCGGGGGGGCAGTAGTAAATGAGCAGTTCTTC.

As for this clone: Other DNA sequences in the sample encode the same CDR3. The V gene is TRBV4-3, the J gene TRBJ2-7; D unresolved. The germline CDR1 and CDR2 sequences are LGHNA and YSLEER. The CDR3 has 13 amino acids. Trimming took off 0 bases at V and 2 bases at J, with 5 bases between the two ends. This CDR3 reads CASSQDRAYEQYF. CDR3 sequence (DNA): TGCGCCAGCAGCCAAGATCGGGCCTACGAGCAGTACTTC.

This clone was seen just once. CDR3 coding DNA: TGTGCCAGCAGTCGACTGCCCTACAATGAGCAGTTCTTC. It encodes CASSRLPYNEQFF. The rearrangement uses TRBV28 and TRBJ2-1; D ambiguous. With 5 bases removed from V and 2 bases from J, the gap between germline ends came to 7 bases. The germline CDR1 and CDR2 sequences are MDHEN and SYDVKM. The CDR3 has 13 amino acids.

This chain connects TRBV28 to TRBJ2-7; 11 bases fit TRBD2. Germline CDR1 MDHEN, CDR2 SYDVKM. This CDR3 contains 15 residues. V trimming: 3 bases; J trimming: 0 bases; junction bases outside the gene matches: 1. CDR3 sequence reads: CASSLGTSGSYEQYF. The DNA of the CDR3 is TGTGCCAGCAGTTTGGGGACTAGCGGCTCCTACGAGCAGTACTTC.

This clone appeared a single time. CDR3: CASTSRLAGVGGTQYF. CDR3 in DNA: TGTGCCAGCACCTCGAGACTAGCGGGAGTCGGAGGGACCCAGTACTTC. V is TRBV27 and J is TRBJ2-5; TRBD2 matches at 12 bases. Per germline, CDR1 MNHEY and CDR2 SMNVEV (reference sequence). Losses at the gene ends were 7 bases for V and 7 bases for J; bases not matched to a gene: 13. The CDR3 contains 16 residues.

The chain has TRBV5-3 and TRBJ1-2; no clear D gene. TRBV5-3 is designated an ORF whose function remains uncertain. This CDR3 spans 14 amino acids. V was clipped by 2 bases and J by 3 bases, with 11 bases between them. CDR3 region: CARSLDAGDYGYTF. As DNA, the CDR3 is TGTGCCAGAAGCTTAGACGCCGGGGACTATGGCTACACCTTC.

This clone was seen once. The chain links TRBV6-6 to TRBJ2-3, with D possibly TRBD2 on 6 matching bases. Trimming cost V 5 bases and J 3 bases, with 9 bases left between them. Germline lookup yields CDR1 MNHNY and CDR2 SVGAGI (reference sequence). This CDR3 comprises 13 residues. The CDR3 nucleotides are TGTGCCAGCAGTCGGGACTTGACAGATACGCAGTATTTT. Protein product: CASSRDLTDTQYF.

The table lists this clone with a few counts. V and J are TRBV6-2 or TRBV6-3 and TRBJ1-2, with D unclear. Trimming pared 3 bases from V and 4 bases from J, leaving 12 bases between. CDR1 and CDR2 (germline): MNHEY, SVGEGT. The CDR3 covers 14 residues. The CDR3 region has the DNA TGTGCCAGCAGTTATAACCCTGAGCTCTATGGCTACACCTTC. Its protein product is CASSYNPELYGYTF.

The chain employs TRBV15 and TRBJ2-1, with 9 bases that match TRBD2. Germline CDR1 reads LNHNV; CDR2 reads YYDKDF (reference sequence). This CDR3 comprises 16 residues. Trimming cost V 5 bases and J 5 bases; bases outside gene matches: 10. CDR3 nucleotides: TGTGCCACCAGCGGAAAGGGCGGGGGGGGCGACAATGAGCAGTTCTTC. It codes for CATSGKGGGGDNEQFF.

The V and J genes are TRBV6-6 and TRBJ2-1; TRBD2 aligns across 8 bases. From germline, CDR1 is MNHNY and CDR2 SVGAGI (reference sequence). The CDR3 totals 16 residues. V lost 0 bases, J lost 2 bases, and 3 bases stayed unmatched. CDR3 amino acids: CASSYSSGATYNEQFF. CDR3 nucleotides: TGTGCCAGCAGTTACTCTAGCGGGGCCACCTACAATGAGCAGTTCTTC.